Listed below are T cell receptor beta chains from one sample, sequenced in a study of Graves' ophthalmopathy and Graves' hyperthyroidism. Each CDR3 protein is one row after TCRdb ran MiXCR on the multiplex PCR reads. The table lists hundreds of thousands of distinct CDR3 sequences, roughly 41% of them singletons. Input material: peripheral blood. Receptors originate from an adult man with Graves' ophthalmopathy. CDR3s include the opening cysteine and the closing phenylalanine or tryptophan. D genes are given only for firm matches. Size values are once, few and many counts, or a class for expanded clones, and some rows have none.

CDR3: CASSLRWERTYEQYF
DNA: TGTGCCAGCAGTTTACGGTGGGAGCGAACCTACGAGCAGTACTTC
size: few
J: TRBJ2-7
D: .
V: TRBV27

CDR3: CASSPTGIQPQHF
DNA: TGTGCCAGCAGCCCCACAGGGATTCAGCCCCAGCATTTT
size: many
J: TRBJ1-5
D: .
V: TRBV7-9

CDR3: CASRGVNNSPLHF
DNA: TGTGCCAGCAGGGGTGTCAATAATTCACCCCTCCACTTT
size: .
J: TRBJ1-6
D: .
V: TRBV10-3

CDR3: CASSQVPNEKLFF
DNA: TGCGCCAGCAGCCAAGTACCTAATGAAAAACTGTTTTTT
size: few
J: TRBJ1-4
D: .
V: TRBV4-1

CDR3: CASSLVLGIVLHTGELFF
DNA: TGTGCCAGCAGCTTAGTTTTGGGCATTGTCCTACACACCGGGGAGCTGTTTTTT
size: .
J: TRBJ2-2
D: .
V: TRBV7-9

CDR3: CASSQPSGTGEPYEQYF
DNA: TGTGCCAGCAGCCAACCCTCCGGGACAGGGGAACCCTACGAGCAGTACTTC
size: few
J: TRBJ2-7
D: TRBD1
V: TRBV7-8

CDR3: CASASGPESNQPQHF
DNA: TGTGCCAGCGCCTCCGGCCCGGAAAGCAATCAGCCCCAGCATTTT
size: many
J: TRBJ1-5
D: .
V: TRBV7-6

CDR3: CASSTGLTHTGELFF
DNA: TGCGCCAGCAGCACGGGACTAACTCACACCGGGGAGCTGTTTTTT
size: .
J: TRBJ2-2
D: TRBD2
V: TRBV5-1

CDR3: CASSWSVTSGGELFF
DNA: TGTGCCAGCAGTTGGAGCGTGACGTCAGGCGGGGAGCTGTTTTTT
size: .
J: TRBJ2-2
D: .
V: TRBV27

CDR3: CASSEADRGRSNYGYTF
DNA: TGTGCCAGCAGTGAAGCGGACAGGGGGAGGTCTAACTATGGCTACACCTTC
size: few
J: TRBJ1-2
D: TRBD1
V: TRBV10-3

CDR3: CSARDGGGLNTEAFF
DNA: TGCAGTGCTAGAGATGGGGGAGGGCTGAACACTGAAGCTTTCTTT
size: many
J: TRBJ1-1
D: .
V: TRBV20-1

CDR3: CASSITAGQGGEKLFF
DNA: TGCGCCAGCAGTATTACCGCGGGACAAGGGGGTGAAAAACTGTTTTTT
size: .
J: TRBJ1-4
D: .
V: TRBV5-1

CDR3: CAGQGTYGYTF
DNA: TGTGCCGGGCAGGGAACCTATGGCTACACCTTC
size: .
J: TRBJ1-2
D: .
V: TRBV6-1

CDR3: CASARVPVADEQYF
DNA: TGTGCCAGCGCGAGGGTCCCGGTCGCAGACGAGCAGTACTTC
size: .
J: TRBJ2-7
D: .
V: TRBV10-3

CDR3: CASSLVQNEQYF
DNA: TGTGCCAGCAGCTTAGTGCAGAACGAGCAGTACTTC
size: many
J: TRBJ2-7
D: .
V: TRBV7-2

CDR3: CSVEDRARGITGAEAFF
DNA: TGCAGCGTTGAAGATCGGGCAAGGGGAATAACAGGGGCTGAAGCTTTCTTT
size: many
J: TRBJ1-1
D: TRBD1
V: TRBV29-1

CDR3: CASSAIGVSSGANVLTF
DNA: TGTGCCAGCTCTGCAATAGGGGTCAGCTCTGGGGCCAACGTCCTGACTTTC
size: .
J: TRBJ2-6
D: .
V: TRBV5-5

CDR3: CASSRGADKLPQYF
DNA: TGTGCCAGCAGCCGCGGGGCGGACAAACTGCCCCAGTACTTC
size: .
J: TRBJ2-5
D: .
V: TRBV7-2

CDR3: CATRQMNTGELFF
DNA: TGTGCCACCAGGCAGATGAACACCGGGGAGCTGTTTTTT
size: many
J: TRBJ2-2
D: .
V: TRBV24-1

CDR3: CASRRTGGKEYGYTF
DNA: TGTGCCAGCAGAAGGACAGGGGGCAAAGAGTATGGCTACACCTTC
size: .
J: TRBJ1-2
D: TRBD1
V: TRBV7-2

CDR3: CASSLWGAYYEQYF
DNA: TGTGCCAGCAGCTTGTGGGGGGCCTACTACGAGCAGTACTTC
size: .
J: TRBJ2-7
D: .
V: TRBV7-6

CDR3: CASSDGPYTGELFF
DNA: TGTGCCAGCAGTGATGGGCCTTACACCGGGGAGCTGTTTTTT
size: many
J: TRBJ2-2
D: .
V: TRBV2

CDR3: CASTTRDIGEEAGANVLTF
DNA: TGTGCCAGCACTACACGGGACATTGGGGAGGAGGCTGGGGCCAACGTCCTGACTTTC
size: .
J: TRBJ2-6
D: .
V: TRBV12-3/TRBV12-4

CDR3: CASSSKGGYGYTF
DNA: TGTGCCAGCAGCTCCAAGGGTGGCTATGGCTACACCTTC
size: many
J: TRBJ1-2
D: .
V: TRBV7-2

CDR3: CASRGGQGNSPLHF
DNA: TGTGCCAGCAGAGGAGGACAGGGTAATTCACCCCTCCACTTT
size: many
J: TRBJ1-6
D: TRBD1
V: TRBV6-5

CDR3: CASSWRFETGGNTGELFF
DNA: TGTGCCAGCAGCTGGAGATTTGAGACAGGGGGGAACACCGGGGAGCTGTTTTTT
size: .
J: TRBJ2-2
D: TRBD1
V: TRBV7-8

CDR3: CASSFARTGVSPLHF
DNA: TGTGCCAGCAGCTTTGCCCGGACAGGGGTATCACCCCTCCACTTT
size: .
J: TRBJ1-6
D: TRBD1
V: TRBV2

CDR3: CASATSGFSSYNEQFF
DNA: TGTGCCAGCGCGACTAGCGGGTTTAGCTCCTACAATGAGCAGTTCTTC
size: .
J: TRBJ2-1
D: TRBD2
V: TRBV10-3

CDR3: CASSGGRGTGLYEQYF
DNA: TGTGCCAGCAGTGGGGGAAGGGGGACAGGCCTATACGAGCAGTACTTC
size: .
J: TRBJ2-7
D: TRBD1
V: TRBV2

CDR3: CASSINRGTNEKLFF
DNA: TGTGCCAGTAGTATTAACAGGGGAACTAATGAAAAACTGTTTTTT
size: .
J: TRBJ1-4
D: TRBD1
V: TRBV19

CDR3: CSASGSYEQYF
DNA: TGCAGTGCTAGTGGCTCCTACGAGCAGTACTTC
size: .
J: TRBJ2-7
D: .
V: TRBV20-1

CDR3: CASSASYNEQFF
DNA: TGTGCCAGCAGTGCCAGCTACAATGAGCAGTTCTTC
size: .
J: TRBJ2-1
D: .
V: TRBV2

CDR3: CAISSQGGGQETQYF
DNA: TGTGCCATCAGCTCGCAAGGTGGAGGCCAAGAGACCCAGTACTTC
size: .
J: TRBJ2-5
D: .
V: TRBV10-3

CDR3: CSARSATGDQEQYF
DNA: TGCAGTGCCCGAAGCGCTACAGGGGATCAAGAGCAGTACTTC
size: .
J: TRBJ2-7
D: TRBD1
V: TRBV20-1

CDR3: CASSAPGHSYEQYF
DNA: TGTGCCAGCAGCGCCCCGGGACATTCCTACGAGCAGTACTTC
size: few
J: TRBJ2-7
D: .
V: TRBV5-6

CDR3: CASKGNQNTEAFF
DNA: TGTGCCAGTAAGGGCAACCAGAACACTGAAGCTTTCTTT
size: .
J: TRBJ1-1
D: .
V: TRBV19